These 32 T cell receptor beta chains were sequenced from one sample in a study of blood T cells in healthy people across ages. Primers used in a second PCR of about 6 to 11 cycles were a sample-barcoded 5' primer and a J-beta primer mix. TCRdb processed the 5' RACE reads anew with MiXCR; each CDR3 protein has one entry. The data hold fewer than 900,000 distinct CDR3 sequences, with 35% to 45% observed a single time. The material sequenced was blood. The receptors shown here come from a woman in her fifties or sixties in good health.

This rearrangement joins TRBV7-2 to TRBJ2-1; D gene uncertain. The V end was cut by 5 bases, the J end by 4 bases, with 15 bases between. There are 15 residues in the CDR3. Per the germline V gene, CDR1 is SGHTA and CDR2 is FQGNSA. The CDR3 loop reads CASSPAAERYNEQFF. The CDR3, as DNA: TGTGCCAGCAGCCCAGCTGCGGAGCGTTACAATGAGCAGTTCTTC.

The table lists this clonotype with a few counts. The rearrangement uses TRBV29-1 and TRBJ1-2; maybe TRBD1 (6 bases). CDR1 is SQVTM and CDR2 is ANQGSEA in the germline V gene. CDR3 length: 13 residues. V lost 0 bases and J lost 9, with 14 bases in between. The CDR3 spells CSVEERGGRSYTF. In nucleotides, the CDR3 is TGCAGCGTTGAAGAAAGGGGGGGGCGTAGCTACACCTTC.

Written as DNA, the CDR3 is TGTGCCAGCAGCTTAACATCGCAGGTCCTAGATACGCAGTATTTT. This gives the protein CASSLTSQVLDTQYF. The chain combines TRBV7-3 with TRBJ2-3; D is uncertain. CDR3 length: 15 residues. Trimming pared 0 bases from V and 5 bases from J, leaving 12 bases between. CDR1 and CDR2 (germline): SGHTA, FQGTGA.

The chain is built from TRBV9 and TRBJ2-3, with 7 nucleotides matching TRBD2. Per the germline V gene, CDR1 is SGDLS and CDR2 is YYNGEE. V lost 0 bases to trimming and J lost 4 bases; unmatched junction nucleotides: 11. This CDR3 has 17 amino acids. CDR3 residues: CASSVGGSGAYPDTQYF. CDR3 nucleotide sequence: TGTGCCAGCAGCGTAGGTGGCAGCGGGGCATATCCAGATACGCAGTATTTT.

This clonotype was found a few times. V usage is TRBV7-2 and J usage is TRBJ2-5; unclear D gene. Per the germline V gene, CDR1 is SGHTA and CDR2 is FQGNSA. The V gene lost 2 bases and the J gene lost 3 bases, with 13 bases spanning the gap. The CDR3 sequence is 15 residues long. The CDR3 nucleotides read TGTGCCAGCAGCTTAACGCGGCTAGTCGAAGAGACCCAGTACTTC. Its protein is CASSLTRLVEETQYF.

J is TRBJ2-1 and V is TRBV19; 13 positions match TRBD2. The CDR3 totals 17 residues. The trim removed 3 bases at V and 10 bases at J, leaving 12 bases unmatched. Germline values: CDR1 LNHDA, CDR2 SQIVND (reference sequence). As DNA, the CDR3 is TGTGCCAGTAGTATGTTTGTCCCCGGACTAGCGGGAGCAGAGCAGTTCTTC. This translates into CASSMFVPGLAGAEQFF.

This clonotype was seen at least ten times. The chain links TRBV29-1 to TRBJ2-1; either TRBD1 or TRBD2 may fit D (5 bases each). CDR3 length: 15 residues. From germline, CDR1 is SQVTM and CDR2 ANQGSEA. V was cut by 1 base and J by 2 bases, with 12 bases left in between. In DNA form, the CDR3 reads TGCAGCGTTGAAGCCCGGTTGGGGGCCTACAATGAGCAGTTCTTC. As protein: CSVEARLGAYNEQFF.

Only one count was recorded for this clonotype. The rearrangement uses TRBV6-2 or TRBV6-3 and TRBJ2-6, with D possibly being TRBD2 (6 bases). The V gene lost 8 bases and the J gene lost 0 bases, with 17 bases spanning the gap. The CDR3 spans 17 residues. Germline assignment: CDR1 MNHEY and CDR2 SVGEGT. CDR3 sequence reads: CASGKGLTNSGANVLTF. In DNA, the CDR3 is TGTGCCAGCGGAAAGGGACTCACCAACTCTGGGGCCAACGTCCTGACTTTC.

The CDR3 region is CASTTQPGGFYEQYF. The CDR3 nucleotides read TGTGCCAGCACTACCCAGCCGGGGGGGTTCTACGAGCAGTACTTC. J is TRBJ2-7 and V is TRBV6-6; 8 bases map to TRBD2. CDR1 is MNHNY and CDR2 is SVGAGI in the germline V gene (reference sequence). J gave up 3 bases and V 7 bases, and 11 bases lay outside the gene matches. This CDR3 is 15 amino acids long.

The rearrangement uses TRBV13 and TRBJ1-1; tentatively, D is TRBD1 (5 bases). The germline CDR1 and CDR2 sequences are PRHDT and FYEKMQ (reference sequence). CDR3 length equals 12 residues. Trimming left V 2 bases short and J 10 bases short, with 11 bases between. The CDR3 protein is CASSLRTRGAFF. CDR3 DNA sequence: TGTGCCAGCAGCTTAAGGACAAGGGGAGCTTTCTTT.

The V and J genes are TRBV24-1 and TRBJ2-3; a possible D gene is TRBD2 (5 bases). Looked up from germline, CDR1 is KGHDR and CDR2 is SFDVKD. The CDR3 has 13 residues. The DNA of the CDR3 is TGTGTCATCGCGGGCGCCCCCACAGATACGCAGTATTTT. Translated, it gives CVIAGAPTDTQYF.

This clonotype was seen only a few times. The V gene is TRBV20-1, the J gene TRBJ1-4; unclear D gene. The V gene lost 3 bases and the J gene lost 4 bases, with 9 bases spanning the gap. Germline V lookup: CDR1 DFQATT, CDR2 SNEGSKA (reference sequence). The CDR3 runs to 13 residues. The CDR3 region has the DNA TGCAGTGCTAGGGAGACCTTTAATGAAAAACTGTTTTTT. Its translation is CSARETFNEKLFF.

This clonotype was seen a handful of times. This chain links TRBV27 with TRBJ2-1; 8 nucleotides align to TRBD1. CDR1 is MNHEY, CDR2 SMNVEV, per germline (reference sequence). The V gene end was trimmed by 5 bases and the J gene end by 6 bases; junction bases not matched to a gene: 12. The CDR3 contains 16 residues. DNA of the CDR3: TGTGCCAGCAGTCCCCCTCGACAGGGGAGGCGCAATGAGCAGTTCTTC. Its protein product is CASSPPRQGRRNEQFF.

V and J are TRBV28 and TRBJ1-4, with D perhaps matching TRBD1 (5 bases). Germline loops: CDR1 MDHEN, CDR2 SYDVKM. CDR3 length: 15 amino acids. Deletions cut 7 bases from V and 0 bases from J, with 12 bases between. CDR3 protein: CASILRDATNEKLFF. The CDR3 region has the DNA TGTGCCAGCATCCTCCGGGACGCAACTAATGAAAAACTGTTTTTT.

This clonotype has just a few counts. V usage is TRBV7-2 and J usage is TRBJ1-5, with D hard to call. There are 13 residues in the CDR3. Germline loops: CDR1 SGHTA, CDR2 FQGNSA. Trimming pared 4 bases from V and 15 bases from J, leaving 19 bases between. The CDR3 sequence: CASSSQVETPVHF. The CDR3 DNA follows: TGTGCCAGCAGCTCCCAGGTGGAAACCCCAGTGCATTTT.

The chain couples TRBV18 to TRBJ2-1; D not resolved. The germline V and J ends were trimmed by 0 bases and 4 bases, with 13 bases remaining between them. The CDR3 runs to 16 residues. Germline CDR1 is KGHSH and CDR2 is LQKENI. CDR3: CASSPPWLLSYNEQFF. CDR3 in DNA: TGTGCCAGCTCACCACCGTGGCTTCTATCATACAATGAGCAGTTCTTC.

Many counts were recorded for this clonotype. The chain combines TRBV9 with TRBJ2-3; unclear D gene. V lost 2 bases and J lost 5, with 6 bases in between. The CDR3 consists of 12 residues. Germline V gene lookup returns CDR1 SGDLS and CDR2 YYNGEE. CDR3 loop: CASSVNGDTQYF. The DNA for the CDR3 is TGTGCCAGCAGCGTTAACGGAGATACGCAGTATTTT.

The gene calls are TRBV6-5 and TRBJ1-4, with 9 bases that match TRBD1. This CDR3 spans 15 amino acids. Germline trimming cut 2 bases from V and 8 bases from J; bases unmatched to any gene: 6. Germline V gene lookup returns CDR1 MNHEY and CDR2 SVGAGI. The chain's CDR3 is CASSYATGGVEKLFF. In nucleotides, the CDR3 is TGTGCCAGCAGTTACGCGACAGGGGGAGTCGAAAAACTGTTTTTT.

To note about this clonotype: This could be a read error, since a much larger clone is one nucleotide away. J is TRBJ2-5 and V is TRBV25-1; TRBD1 might be the D (6 bases). The CDR3 runs to 16 residues. Germline V gene sequence: CDR1 MGHDK, CDR2 SYGVNS. Trimming took 3 bases from V and 5 from J, leaving 19 bases between them. The CDR3 coding sequence is TGTGCCAGCAGTGACTCCCTACAGAGCCAGGGGGAGACCCAGTACTTC. As protein: CASSDSLQSQGETQYF.

With regard to this clonotype: Germline and junction disagree at one end, which may indicate a read error. J is TRBJ1-2 and V is TRBV3-1; no definite D call. This CDR3 has 13 residues. Germline V gives CDR1 LGHDT, CDR2 YNNKEL (reference sequence). Here the CDR3 DNA reads TGTGCCGGCAGCCAAGAAATCGGCTATGGCTACACCTTC. It translates to CAGSQEIGYGYTF.

V is TRBV2 and J is TRBJ2-3; 8 positions agree with TRBD2. Trimming cost V 3 bases and J 0 bases; bases outside gene matches: 2. The V gene's germline CDR1 is SNHLY and CDR2 FYNNEI. This CDR3 is built from 15 residues. CDR3 coding DNA: TGTGCCAGCAGTGACGAGCGGGGGAGCACAGATACGCAGTATTTT. It is translated as CASSDERGSTDTQYF.

The gene calls are TRBV6-2 or TRBV6-3 and TRBJ2-2, with D uncertain. V gave up 11 bases and J gave up 6 bases, with 10 bases separating them. Looked up from germline, CDR1 is MNHEY and CDR2 is SVGEGT. This CDR3 region has 11 residues. The CDR3 DNA sequence: TGTGCCTGCCAAGTCCCCGGGGAGCTGTTTTTT. Encoded protein: CACQVPGELFF.

The rearrangement links TRBV5-4 to TRBJ2-7; TRBD1 matches at 7 bases. The junction had 12 bases not matched to a gene; V was cut back by 3 bases and J by 3 bases. Looked up from germline, CDR1 is SGHNT and CDR2 is YYREEE (reference sequence). The CDR3 is 16 residues long. CDR3 coding DNA: TGTGCCAGCAGCTGGGGAAAACCGGGACAGAACTACGAGCAGTACTTC. It codes for CASSWGKPGQNYEQYF.

The chain links TRBV2 to TRBJ2-3, with no clear D. V shed 3 bases and J shed 10 bases, with 8 bases lying between them. This CDR3 is 11 amino acids long. CDR1 and CDR2 (germline): SNHLY, FYNNEI. CDR3 in amino acids: CASSDGRSQYF. The DNA of the CDR3 is TGTGCCAGCAGTGATGGTCGATCGCAGTATTTT.

This clonotype was seen only a few times. The chain joins TRBV28 to TRBJ2-4; the D gene could be TRBD1 or TRBD2 (5 bases each). Trimming removed 7 bases at V and 0 bases at J, with 16 bases between. The germline gives CDR1 MDHEN, CDR2 SYDVKM. CDR3 size: 16 residues. CDR3 in amino acids: CASTTGTHLAKNIQYF. The CDR3 nucleotides read TGTGCCAGCACCACCGGGACCCATTTAGCCAAAAACATTCAGTACTTC.

The DNA of the CDR3 is TGTGCCAGCAGCCAAGGACAGGGGCTGTTATTTGCAGATACGCAGTATTTT. The encoded protein is CASSQGQGLLFADTQYF. The chain combines TRBV3-1 with TRBJ2-3; 8 positions agree with TRBD1. The CDR3 covers 17 residues. Looked up from germline, CDR1 is LGHDT and CDR2 is YNNKEL (reference sequence). With 1 base clipped from V and 4 bases from J, the junction kept 10 bases outside the gene matches.

The chain combines TRBV4-2 with TRBJ2-3; 9 nucleotides match TRBD2. The CDR3 covers 15 residues. Germline trimming cut 4 bases from V and 9 bases from J; bases unmatched to any gene: 11. In germline, CDR1 is LGHNA, CDR2 YNFKEQ. The CDR3 sequence is CASSPSEGLAGTQYF. The DNA of the CDR3 is TGTGCCAGCAGCCCATCCGAAGGGCTAGCGGGAACGCAGTATTTT.

This clonotype was seen a handful of times. This sequence joins TRBV25-1 and TRBJ2-5; D unclear. Trimming pared 3 bases from V and 0 bases from J, leaving 14 bases between. CDR1 and CDR2 (germline): MGHDK, SYGVNS. The CDR3 extends over 16 amino acids. CDR3 sequence (DNA): TGTGCCAGCAGTGAGGGTCTCTTTAGGGACCAAGAGACCCAGTACTTC. Protein product: CASSEGLFRDQETQYF.

The chain uses TRBV6-1 and TRBJ2-1; 13 bases agree with TRBD2. Trimming removed 6 bases from V and 6 bases from J; junction bases left unmatched: 8. Per germline, CDR1 MNHNS and CDR2 SASEGT. This CDR3 is 16 amino acids long. For the CDR3, the DNA is TGTGCCAGCAGGGCATCCGGGACTAGCGGGATCAATGAGCAGTTCTTC. Its translation is CASRASGTSGINEQFF.

The V and J genes are TRBV28 and TRBJ2-7; no clear D. The better agreement between TRBJ2-5 and the DNA end casts doubt on the J call. Germline V CDR1 and CDR2: MDHEN, SYDVKM. There are 12 residues in the CDR3. CDR3 DNA: TGTGCCAGCAGCCAGATTTGGGAGACCCAGTACTTC. This gives the protein CASSQIWETQYF.

In its sample, this clonotype was seen a few times. The gene calls are TRBV9 and TRBJ2-7; D uncertain. CDR1 and CDR2 (germline): SGDLS, YYNGEE. Trimming removed 3 bases from V and 4 bases from J, with 11 bases in between. CDR3 size: 13 residues. In nucleotides, the CDR3 is TGTGCCAGCAGCGCCCCCCCTGTTTACGAGCAGTACTTC. Protein product: CASSAPPVYEQYF.

The V and J genes are TRBV4-2 and TRBJ1-2; 12 bases agree with TRBD1. The CDR3 is 17 amino acids. The V segment lost 3 bases and the J segment 5 bases; nucleotides outside the gene matches: 10. The germline gives CDR1 LGHNA, CDR2 YNFKEQ. CDR3 protein: CASSQMGQGALRYGYTF. CDR3 sequence (DNA): TGTGCCAGCAGCCAGATGGGACAGGGGGCGCTTCGGTATGGCTACACCTTC.